What follows are 12 T cell receptor beta chains derived from one specimen sequenced in a study of T-cell memory formation after mild COVID-19. A single record per CDR3 protein comes from TCRdb applying MiXCR to the 5' RACE reads. This repertoire shows approximately 340,000 distinct CDR3 sequences, under 15% found once; its top ten account for about 20%. The sample was PBMCs or a T cell subset sorted from them (not recorded which). The receptor set was obtained from a man between 18 and 29 years old who had mild COVID-19 (a few samples of this study predate the infection). Cell type and time point are not known.

Notes on this clonotype: Sequence at one end of the junction differs from germline and may be a read error. The rearrangement links TRBV7-9 to TRBJ1-2; D not certain. Germline CDR1 reads SEHNR; CDR2 reads FQNEAQ (reference sequence). The CDR3 sequence is 15 residues long. This CDR3 is CASSLAGSRAYRYTF. The CDR3 DNA follows: TGTGCCAGCAGCTTAGCGGGGTCCCGAGCCTATCGCTACACCTTC. The whole variable domain, filled in from reference TRBV7-9 and TRBJ1-2, reads DTGVSQNPRHKITKRGQNVTFRCDPISEHNRLYWYRQTLGQGPEFLTYFQNEAQLEKSRLLSDRFSAERPKGSFSTLEIQRTEQGDSAMYLCASSLAGSRAYRYTFGSGTRLTVV.

This clonotype showed up just a few times. This chain connects TRBV12-5 to TRBJ2-1; D not resolved. Trimming left V 5 bases short and J 15 bases short, with 8 bases between. Germline assignment: CDR1 LGHNT and CDR2 FRNRAP. The CDR3 covers 9 residues. CDR3 amino acids: CASGRPRFF. CDR3 nucleotides: TGTGCTAGTGGTAGGCCGCGGTTCTTC.

This CDR3 is CASSQDPGNTEAFF. As DNA, the CDR3 is TGCGCCAGCAGCCAAGATCCAGGGAACACTGAAGCTTTCTTT. The rearrangement joins TRBV4-1 to TRBJ1-1; D not resolved. CDR3 length: 14 amino acids. Germline CDR1 and CDR2: MGHRA and YSYEKL. V was shortened by 0 bases and J by 1 base, with 6 bases between the two germline ends.

The V call is TRBV10-3, the J call TRBJ2-6; maybe TRBD1 (6 bases). The CDR3 sequence is 17 residues long. Per germline, CDR1 ENHRY and CDR2 SYGVKD. Deletions cut 2 bases from V and 0 bases from J, with 11 bases between. The CDR3 coding sequence is TGTGCCATCAGTGAGCAGGGGCCGAGCTCTGGGGCCAACGTCCTGACTTTC. This sequence encodes CAISEQGPSSGANVLTF.

Only a few counts were recorded for this clonotype. The rearrangement links TRBV11-2 to TRBJ2-5; 7 nucleotides agree with TRBD2. CDR3 length: 16 amino acids. V lost 1 base to trimming and J lost 0 bases; unmatched junction nucleotides: 5. Per the germline V gene, CDR1 is SGHAT and CDR2 is FQNNGV. CDR3 in amino acids: CASSLARGLYQETQYF. As DNA, the CDR3 is TGTGCCAGCAGCTTAGCTCGGGGACTATACCAAGAGACCCAGTACTTC.

The chain is built from TRBV20-1 and TRBJ1-5, with TRBD1 as a possible D gene (5 bases). Germline V lookup: CDR1 DFQATT, CDR2 SNEGSKA (reference sequence). Trimming took 3 bases from V and 4 from J, leaving 13 bases between them. The CDR3 loop spans 14 amino acids. For the CDR3, the DNA is TGCAGTGCTAGCTTGGGACGGTCGAATCAGCCCCAGCATTTT. As protein: CSASLGRSNQPQHF.

This clonotype was observed a handful of times. The V and J genes are TRBV29-1 and TRBJ2-7; no clear D. Per germline, CDR1 SQVTM and CDR2 ANQGSEA. The CDR3 runs to 12 residues. V was cut by 6 bases and J by 10 bases, with 19 bases left in between. The CDR3 DNA reads as TGCAGCGTGGATATTACGAGCAGTCGACAGTACTTC. Protein sequence: CSVDITSSRQYF.

This clonotype was found a few times. The rearrangement links TRBV6-5 to TRBJ1-1, with 7 bases lining up with TRBD1. V gave up 7 bases and J gave up 5 bases; unmatched junction bases: 10. The germline CDR1 and CDR2 sequences are MNHEY and SVGAGI. This CDR3 contains 14 residues. As DNA, the CDR3 is TGTGCCAGCACCCAGGGGGGGGGGGCGACTGAAGCTTTCTTT. As protein: CASTQGGGATEAFF.

This clonotype was found a few times. The chain uses TRBV20-1 and TRBJ1-5; weak D call: TRBD1 (6 bases). The CDR3 contains 14 residues. CDR1 and CDR2 (germline): DFQATT, SNEGSKA (reference sequence). V lost 3 bases and J 0 bases, leaving 9 bases between the germline ends. This CDR3 is CSASQGHSNQPQHF. The CDR3 DNA sequence: TGCAGTGCTAGCCAGGGGCATAGCAATCAGCCCCAGCATTTT.

The chain combines TRBV12-3 or TRBV12-4 with TRBJ1-3; D gene uncertain. Trimming removed 7 bases from V and 0 bases from J, with 10 bases in between. This CDR3 is built from 14 residues. The CDR3 sequence: CASTMTHSGNTIYF. CDR3 nucleotides: TGTGCCAGCACCATGACACACTCTGGAAACACCATATATTTT.

The chain employs TRBV7-2 and TRBJ1-1; D is possibly TRBD1 (5 bases). V was shortened by 2 bases and J by 1 base, with 14 bases between the two germline ends. From germline, CDR1 is SGHTA and CDR2 FQGNSA. CDR3 length: 16 residues. The CDR3 loop reads CASSLFGAGTNTEAFF. CDR3 coding DNA: TGTGCCAGCAGCTTATTCGGCGCAGGGACGAACACTGAAGCTTTCTTT.

This clonotype was counted only a few times. The chain has TRBV18 and TRBJ1-5; D gene ambiguous. Trimming removed 3 bases at V and 0 bases at J, with 12 bases between. The germline gives CDR1 KGHSH, CDR2 LQKENI. This CDR3 region has 16 residues. In DNA, the CDR3 is TGTGCCAGCTCACCCAAGAAATCAGATAGCAATCAGCCCCAGCATTTT. Amino acid sequence: CASSPKKSDSNQPQHF.